This TCR beta chain was sequenced during a study of blood T cells in healthy people across ages (dated by TCRdb to between 2014 and 2017). About the full investigation: In model experiments, template switching captured roughly one uniquely barcoded TCR beta cDNA molecule for every two T cells. The study measured age-related changes in TCR beta repertoire diversity using deep sequencing normalized with unique cDNA molecular identifiers. Donors were grouped into four age groups: young (average approximately 15 years), middle-aged (39), aged (roughly 67) and long-lived (around 80). To avoid experimental bias, donors of different ages were randomly spread across the sequencing lanes. For two donors (one aged 18 to 29 and one aged 80 or older), the study analyzed two additional independent replicas of 1 million unique cDNA reads from the same blood draw.

The 40 or so donors, aged about 6 to 95 years, were systemically healthy Caucasian individuals from Russia. Approximately 10 milliliters of peripheral blood were collected from each donor into EDTA-treated Vacutainer tubes. Ficoll-Paque density-gradient centrifugation was used to isolate PBMCs, with at least 6.5 million obtained per sample. Trizol reagent was used to extract total RNA from PBMCs, with at least 5.5 micrograms per sample. Naive CD45RAhigh/CD27high T cell percentages were measured by flow cytometry on a PBMC aliquot from every donor. The research as a whole found: Bulk unsorted PBMC profiling prevented conclusive comparison of naive and antigen-experienced compartments. Because the CMV infection status of the donors was unknown, age-related changes in expanded clonotypes may potentially have been confounded. There was a strong correlation between observed TCR beta diversity and the percentage of naive T cells measured by flow cytometry. As age increased, observed TCR beta diversity per million T cells dropped in a roughly linear way, and a significant reduction was already evident by age around 41. Total diversity estimates from one million sequenced T cells were considered lower bounds and underestimates. The long-lived group showed more naive CD4+ T cells, fewer expanded clones and increased TCR diversity than the aged group, suggesting age selection.

V gives up 2 bases and J gives up 1 base, and the segment between their germline ends measures 6 bases. The germline V gene provides CDR1 WSHSY and CDR2 SAAADI. Counted from cysteine to phenylalanine, this CDR3 has 14 amino acids. CDR3 DNA only is kept here, 42 bases in frame from base 1. To prepare the library, 5' RACE was applied. Sequencing instrument: Illumina HiSeq 2500. The second PCR ran for about 6 to 12 cycles and used a J-beta primer mix along with a sample-barcoded 5' primer. A unique molecular identifier was introduced onto each TCR beta cDNA molecule by a template-switch 5' adaptor carrying 12 random nucleotides. Each sample yielded at least 3 million CDR3-containing paired-end reads. The Mint cDNA synthesis kit, primed by a TRBC-specific oligonucleotide, was used to synthesize first-strand cDNA from all RNA. All cDNA was treated with uracil-DNA glycosylase and then went through a first 18-cycle PCR with the universal primers M1SS and BC2_uni_R. The published analysis was carried out like this. Normalization of each sample was performed by random selection of 1 million high-quality reads, each carrying a distinct molecular identifier. Instead of being binned into consensus sequences, reads that shared molecular identifiers were thrown out. MiTCR, with a Q25 quality threshold and the strictest error-elimination algorithm, was used for CDR3 identification, clonotype clustering and error correction. A nonparametric unseen species model with Euler transformation was used to estimate lower-bound total TCR beta diversity. The raw public data were reprocessed by TCRdb itself: fastp quality trimming at Q25, MiXCR clonotype calling, in-frame beta chains only. Merged by CDR3 protein, the rows form single entries marked with the most common genes and DNA. The V and J calls were not made by the authors but by TCRdb's processing. The sample contains 600,000 to 650,000 distinct CDR3 sequences, about 54% of them found a single time. Over 30% of the sample rests with the top ten.

A remark on this clonotype: What antigen it recognizes has not been identified. No qualities accompany the bases; no much larger clone lies one base away.

The chain is made from TRBV10-2 and TRBJ1-5, with TRBD1 tentatively as D gene (6 bases match). The sequence was obtained from a man aged 55 to 70 in good health. Sequenced: blood. In nucleotides, the sequence is TGCGCCAGCAGTGAGCAGGGGAGCAATCAGCCCCAGCATTTT. The translation is CASSEQGSNQPQHF.